This TCR beta chain stems from a study of T cell responses to AZD1222 COVID-19 vaccine. Study-level information: Second-dose timings of about 4 or about 12 weeks were pooled.

Remarks on this clone: Its matching antigen is unknown. Other DNA sequences in this specimen translate into the identical CDR3.

This table comes from immunoSEQ multiplex PCR, and its TCRdb copy is limited to in-frame clones, with some not included. Counted here are 130,000 or so clones, about 82% occurring once; the ten biggest clones make up roughly an eighth. Study-wide results and limits: Baseline serology detected seropositivity in only a handful of AZD1222 recipients. Epitopes outside B.1.351 and B.1.1.7 mutated regions reportedly drew nearly half of spike TCRs. It was only after the peak T cell response that any repertoires were sampled.

The receptor's source is an adult in good health. The sample here was peripheral blood, taken on day 0 of AZD1222 vaccination.

The CDR3 protein is CASSLGQGSYEQYF. CDR3 nucleotides: TGTGCCAGCAGCCTGGGACAGGGGTCATACGAGCAGTACTTC. The chain is built from TRBV9 and TRBJ2-7, with 10 bases lining up with TRBD1. The CDR3 consists of 14 residues. The ends lost 4 bases at V and 4 bases at J; junction bases unmatched: 5. Germline V gives CDR1 SGDLS, CDR2 YYNGEE.